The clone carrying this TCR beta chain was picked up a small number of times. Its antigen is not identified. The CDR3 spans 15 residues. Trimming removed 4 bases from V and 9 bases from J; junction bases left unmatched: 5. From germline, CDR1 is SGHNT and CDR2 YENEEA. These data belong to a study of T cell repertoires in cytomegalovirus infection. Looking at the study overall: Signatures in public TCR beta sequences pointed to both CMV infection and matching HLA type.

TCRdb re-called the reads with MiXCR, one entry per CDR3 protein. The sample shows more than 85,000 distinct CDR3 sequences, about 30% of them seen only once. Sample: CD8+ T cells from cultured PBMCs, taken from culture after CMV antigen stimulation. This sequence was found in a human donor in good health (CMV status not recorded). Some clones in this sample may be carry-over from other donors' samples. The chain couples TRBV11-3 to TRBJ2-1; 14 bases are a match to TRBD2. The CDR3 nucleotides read TGTGCCAGCAGCTCGACTAGCGGGGGGGCGAGTGAGCAGTTCTTC. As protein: CASSSTSGGASEQFF.